This entry concerns a single T cell receptor (beta chain). Its antigen is not identified. Libraries were prepared by immunoSEQ multiplex PCR; TCRdb keeps only in-frame clonotypes and omits some of them. In the table there are 65,000 to 75,000 clones, 85% to 95% of which are singletons. This record comes from a study of cytomegalovirus exposure and HLA in healthy donors. At the level of the study: The 120 or so validation repertoires and the roughly 690 first-cohort repertoires shared a platform, a later analysis reported.

Study-wide findings and caveats: Per published reports, the classifier diagnosed cytomegalovirus status with high specificity and sensitivity.

Separate from the approximately 700-subject first cohort was the approximately 130-subject validation cohort, to which the donors belonged. CDR3 length: 13 amino acids. CDR1 is SGHRS, CDR2 YFSETQ, per germline. Trimming removed 5 bases at V and 4 bases at J, with 12 bases between. The chain has TRBV5-1 and TRBJ1-1; TRBD1 is a possible D gene (5 bases). The material sequenced was PBMCs. The clonotype comes from a man between 18 and 35 years old in good health and CMV-seropositive. In DNA form, the CDR3 reads TGCGCCAGCAGGAGCAACGGGGGCACTGAAGCTTTCTTT. It specifies CASRSNGGTEAFF.